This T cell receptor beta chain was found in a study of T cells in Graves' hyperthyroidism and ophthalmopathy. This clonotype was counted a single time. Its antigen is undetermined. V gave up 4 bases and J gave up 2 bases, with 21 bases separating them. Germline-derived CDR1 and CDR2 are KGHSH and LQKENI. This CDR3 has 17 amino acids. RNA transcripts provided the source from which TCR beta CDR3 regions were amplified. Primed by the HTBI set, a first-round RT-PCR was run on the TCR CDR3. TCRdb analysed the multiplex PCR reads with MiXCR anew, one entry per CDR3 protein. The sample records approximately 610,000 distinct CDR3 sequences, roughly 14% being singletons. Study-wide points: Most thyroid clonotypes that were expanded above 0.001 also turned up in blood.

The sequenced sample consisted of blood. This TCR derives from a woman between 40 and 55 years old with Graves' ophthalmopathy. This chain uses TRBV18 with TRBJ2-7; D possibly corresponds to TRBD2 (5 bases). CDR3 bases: TGTGCCAGCTCACTCCACCGACTACCATCTATCACCTACGAGCAGTACTTC. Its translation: CASSLHRLPSITYEQYF.